This is a list of T cell receptor beta chains from one sample in a study of cytomegalovirus exposure and HLA in healthy donors. Profiled with immunoSEQ multiplex PCR; TCRdb holds only in-frame clones, not every one. The table includes approximately 140,000 clones, 65% to 85% detected once. The material sequenced was PBMCs. The receptors stem from a man younger than 30 in good health and CMV-seronegative. CDR3s include the opening cysteine and the closing phenylalanine or tryptophan. A D gene is named only where the DNA matches it firmly. The size of a clone is reported for some rows only, either as once, few or many, or as a class for expanded clones.

.	TRBV5-5	.	TRBJ1-2	CASSLGHLPNYGYTF	TGTGCCAGCAGCTTGGGACACCTTCCTAACTATGGCTACACCTTC
.	TRBV27	.	TRBJ1-6	CASTSTGAPSALHF	TGTGCCAGCACTTCGACAGGAGCCCCTTCGGCCCTCCACTTT
TRBD2	TRBV2	.	TRBJ2-4	CASSGSGPDTKNIQYF	TGTGCCAGCAGTGGTAGCGGGCCTGATACCAAAAACATTCAGTACTTC
.	TRBV5-6	few	TRBJ1-1	CASSETFKVNGEAFF	TGTGCCAGCAGCGAGACATTCAAGGTGAACGGTGAAGCTTTCTTT
.	TRBV2	.	TRBJ1-2	CAPGGGVTF	TGTGCCCCGGGCGGGGGTGTGACCTTC
.	TRBV5-4	.	TRBJ1-2	CASSFPQFGLAYGYTF	TGTGCCAGCAGCTTTCCCCAGTTCGGACTCGCCTATGGCTACACCTTC
.	TRBV2	.	TRBJ1-1	CASSEYRQGEAFF	TGTGCCAGCAGTGAATATAGGCAGGGTGAAGCTTTCTTT
TRBD2	TRBV25-1	.	TRBJ2-7	CASSEGTSGNYEQYF	TGTGCCAGCAGTGAGGGGACTAGCGGCAACTACGAGCAGTACTTC
.	TRBV13	.	TRBJ1-6	CASSLGGGSYNSPLHF	TGTGCCAGCAGCTTGGGCGGGGGCTCCTATAATTCACCCCTCCACTTT
TRBD2	TRBV5-1	.	TRBJ2-7	CASSLMSGGTYEQYF	TGCGCCAGCAGCTTGATGAGCGGGGGCACCTACGAGCAGTACTTC
TRBD1	TRBV5-1	.	TRBJ2-5	CASSLMDREETQYF	TGCGCCAGCAGCTTGATGGACAGGGAAGAGACCCAGTACTTC
TRBD1	TRBV7-2	.	TRBJ1-2	CASSAGTGTSYYGYTF	TGTGCCAGCAGCGCCGGGACAGGGACCAGTTACTATGGCTACACCTTC
TRBD1	TRBV2	.	TRBJ2-7	CASTDRSYEQYF	TGTGCCAGCACGGACAGGTCCTACGAGCAGTACTTC
.	TRBV5-1	.	TRBJ1-1	CASSLVPEGVAFF	TGCGCCAGCAGCTTGGTGCCAGAGGGAGTAGCTTTCTTT
TRBD1	TRBV28	.	TRBJ1-5	CASSFGQGVWPQHF	TGTGCCAGCAGTTTCGGACAGGGAGTGTGGCCCCAGCATTTT
.	TRBV27	once	TRBJ2-1	CASSDRRGAYNEQFF	TGTGCCAGCAGTGACCGCAGGGGCGCCTACAATGAGCAGTTCTTC
.	TRBV2	.	TRBJ2-2	CASMEETVTGELFF	TGTGCCAGCATGGAGGAGACGGTTACCGGGGAGCTGTTTTTT